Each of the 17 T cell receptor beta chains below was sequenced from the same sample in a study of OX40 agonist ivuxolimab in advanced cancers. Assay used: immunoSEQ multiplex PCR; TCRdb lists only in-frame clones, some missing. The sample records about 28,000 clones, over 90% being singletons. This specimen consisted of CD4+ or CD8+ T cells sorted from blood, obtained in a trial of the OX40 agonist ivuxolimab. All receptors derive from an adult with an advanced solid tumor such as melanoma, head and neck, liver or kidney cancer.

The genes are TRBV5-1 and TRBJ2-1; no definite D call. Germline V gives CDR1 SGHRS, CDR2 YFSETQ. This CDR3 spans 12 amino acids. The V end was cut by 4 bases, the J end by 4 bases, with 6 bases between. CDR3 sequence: CASSLVYNEQFF. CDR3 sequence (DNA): TGCGCCAGCAGCCTCGTGTACAATGAGCAGTTCTTC.

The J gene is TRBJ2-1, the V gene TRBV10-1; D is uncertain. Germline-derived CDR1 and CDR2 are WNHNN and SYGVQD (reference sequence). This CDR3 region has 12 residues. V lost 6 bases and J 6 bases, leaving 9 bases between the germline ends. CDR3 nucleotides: TGCGCCAGCAGGTCCGACGGCAATGAGCAGTTCTTC. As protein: CASRSDGNEQFF.

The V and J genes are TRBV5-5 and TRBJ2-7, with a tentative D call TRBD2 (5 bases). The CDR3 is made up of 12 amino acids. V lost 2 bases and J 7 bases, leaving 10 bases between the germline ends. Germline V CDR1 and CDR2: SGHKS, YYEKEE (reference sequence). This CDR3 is CASSFSGSEQYF. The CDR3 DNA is TGTGCCAGCAGCTTTTCGGGGAGTGAGCAGTACTTC.

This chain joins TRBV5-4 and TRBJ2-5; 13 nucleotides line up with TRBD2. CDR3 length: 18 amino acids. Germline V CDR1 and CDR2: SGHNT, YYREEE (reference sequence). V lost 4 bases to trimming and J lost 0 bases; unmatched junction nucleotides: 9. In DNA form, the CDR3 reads TGTGCCAGCAGCCTAGGACTAGCGGGGGCTCTGTACCAAGAGACCCAGTACTTC. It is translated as CASSLGLAGALYQETQYF.

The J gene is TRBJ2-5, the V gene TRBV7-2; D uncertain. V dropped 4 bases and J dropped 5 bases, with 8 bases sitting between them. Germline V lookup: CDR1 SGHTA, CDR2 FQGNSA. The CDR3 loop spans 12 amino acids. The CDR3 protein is CASSSRAETQYF. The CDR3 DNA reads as TGTGCCAGCAGCTCCCGGGCCGAGACCCAGTACTTC.

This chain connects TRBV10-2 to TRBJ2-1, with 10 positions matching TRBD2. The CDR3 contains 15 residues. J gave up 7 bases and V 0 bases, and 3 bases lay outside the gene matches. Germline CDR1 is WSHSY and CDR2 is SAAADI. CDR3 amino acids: CASSESLAGANEQFF. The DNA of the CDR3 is TGCGCCAGCAGTGAGTCCCTAGCGGGGGCTAATGAGCAGTTCTTC.

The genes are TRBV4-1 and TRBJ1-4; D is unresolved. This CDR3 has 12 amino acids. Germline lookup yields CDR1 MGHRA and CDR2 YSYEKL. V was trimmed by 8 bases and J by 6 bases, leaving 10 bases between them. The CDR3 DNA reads TGCGCCAGCCGGAGTATGGATGAAAAACTGTTTTTT. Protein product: CASRSMDEKLFF.

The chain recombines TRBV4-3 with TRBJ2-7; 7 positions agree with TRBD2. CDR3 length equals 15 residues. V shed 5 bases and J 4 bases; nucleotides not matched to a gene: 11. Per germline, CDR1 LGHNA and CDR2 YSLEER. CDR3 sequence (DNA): TGCGCCAGCAGCTCAAGCTTACTAGCGCGATACGAGCAGTACTTC. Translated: CASSSSLLARYEQYF.

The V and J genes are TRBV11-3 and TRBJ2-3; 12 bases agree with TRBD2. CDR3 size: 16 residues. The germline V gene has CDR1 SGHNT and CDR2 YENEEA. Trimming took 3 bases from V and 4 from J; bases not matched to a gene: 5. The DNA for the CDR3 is TGTGCCAGCAGCTTGCGGACTAGCGGGGTAGCAGATACGCAGTATTTT. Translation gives CASSLRTSGVADTQYF. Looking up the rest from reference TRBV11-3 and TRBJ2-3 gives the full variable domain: EAGVVQSPRYKIIEKKQPVAFWCNPISGHNTLYWYLQNLGQGPELLIRYENEEAVDDSQLPKDRFSAERLKGVDSTLKIQPAELGDSAVYLCASSLRTSGVADTQYFGPGTRLTVL.

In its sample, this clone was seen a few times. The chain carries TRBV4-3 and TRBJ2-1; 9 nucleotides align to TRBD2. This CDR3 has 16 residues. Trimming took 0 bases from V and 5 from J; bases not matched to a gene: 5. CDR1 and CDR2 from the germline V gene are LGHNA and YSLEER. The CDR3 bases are TGCGCCAGCAGCCAAGATGGGCCTAGCGGGAACAATGAGCAGTTCTTC. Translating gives CASSQDGPSGNNEQFF.

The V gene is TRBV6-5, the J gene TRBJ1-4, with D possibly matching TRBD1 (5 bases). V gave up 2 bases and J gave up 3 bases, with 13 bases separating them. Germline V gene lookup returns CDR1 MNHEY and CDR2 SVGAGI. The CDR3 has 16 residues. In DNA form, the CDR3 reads TGTGCCAGCAGTTACACAAACAGGAAAGCTAATGAAAAACTGTTTTTT. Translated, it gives CASSYTNRKANEKLFF.

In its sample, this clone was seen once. CDR3 amino acids: CASSVARASGGAGTDTQYF. As DNA, the CDR3 is TGTGCCAGCAGCGTAGCTAGGGCTAGCGGGGGGGCAGGGACAGATACGCAGTATTTT. This chain uses TRBV9 with TRBJ2-3; TRBD2 agrees at 12 bases. CDR1 and CDR2 from the germline V gene are SGDLS and YYNGEE. V was pared by 0 bases and J by 3 bases, with 11 bases of the junction left unmatched. The CDR3 length is 19 residues. The variable domain in full, completed from reference TRBV9 and TRBJ2-3, reads DSGVTQTPKHLITATGQRVTLRCSPRSGDLSVYWYQQSLDQGLQFLIQYYNGEERAKGNILERFSAQQFPDLHSELNLSSLELGDSALYFCASSVARASGGAGTDTQYFGPGTRLTVL.

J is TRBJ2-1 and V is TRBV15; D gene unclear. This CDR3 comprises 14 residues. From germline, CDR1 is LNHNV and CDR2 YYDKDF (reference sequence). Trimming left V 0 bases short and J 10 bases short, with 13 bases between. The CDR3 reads CATSRDPALGEQFF. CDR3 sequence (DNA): TGTGCCACCAGCAGAGATCCGGCCCTGGGGGAGCAGTTCTTC. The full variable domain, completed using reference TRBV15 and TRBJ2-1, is DAMVIQNPRYQVTQFGKPVTLSCSQTLNHNVMYWYQQKSSQAPKLLFHYYDKDFNNEADTPDNFQSRRPNTSFCFLDIRSPGLGDTAMYLCATSRDPALGEQFFGPGTRLTVL.

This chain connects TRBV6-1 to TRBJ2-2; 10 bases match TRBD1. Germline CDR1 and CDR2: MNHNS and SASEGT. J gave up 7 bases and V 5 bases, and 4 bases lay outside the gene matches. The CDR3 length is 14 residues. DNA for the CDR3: TGTGCCAGCAGTAGGGGACAGGGGTTCGGGGAGCTGTTTTTT. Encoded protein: CASSRGQGFGELFF.

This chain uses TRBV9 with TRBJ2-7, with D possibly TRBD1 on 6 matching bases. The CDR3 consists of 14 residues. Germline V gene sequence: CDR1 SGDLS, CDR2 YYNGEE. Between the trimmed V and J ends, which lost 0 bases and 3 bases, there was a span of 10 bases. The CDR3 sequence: CASSVEWTDYEQYF. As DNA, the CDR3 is TGTGCCAGCAGCGTAGAGTGGACAGACTACGAGCAGTACTTC.

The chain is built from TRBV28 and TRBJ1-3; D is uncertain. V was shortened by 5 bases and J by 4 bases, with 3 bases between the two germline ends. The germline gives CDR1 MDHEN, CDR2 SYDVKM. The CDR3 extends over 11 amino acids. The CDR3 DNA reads TGTGCCAGCAGTGAAGGAAACACCATATATTTT. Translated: CASSEGNTIYF.

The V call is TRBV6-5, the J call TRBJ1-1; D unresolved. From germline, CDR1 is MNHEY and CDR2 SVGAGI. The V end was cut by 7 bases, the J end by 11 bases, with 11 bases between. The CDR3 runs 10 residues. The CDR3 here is CASIGGDAFF. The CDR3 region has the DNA TGTGCCAGCATCGGAGGCGACGCTTTCTTT.